The 9 T cell receptor beta chains below were found in one sample sequenced in a study of blood T cell repertoires in COVID-19. The assay was immunoSEQ multiplex PCR, and TCRdb's table has in-frame clones only and misses some. Of approximately 200,000 clones detected, 94% appear once; the ten largest clones hold 0.76%. The sample taken for sequencing was peripheral blood. All receptors come from a man in his thirties or forties with COVID-19, enrolled during active disease.

V usage is TRBV3-1 (or the pseudogene TRBV3-2) and J usage is TRBJ1-6; 9 bases match TRBD1. CDR1 and CDR2 from the germline V gene are LGHDT and YNNKEL (reference sequence). J gave up 10 bases and V 4 bases, and 5 bases lay outside the gene matches. The length of the CDR3 is 14 residues. The CDR3 sequence is CASSPRTGASPLHF. In DNA form, the CDR3 reads TGTGCCAGCAGCCCGAGGACAGGGGCCTCACCCCTCCACTTT.

The chain has TRBV7-9 and TRBJ1-1, with 8 bases aligning to TRBD1. V lost 4 bases, J lost 1 base, and 5 bases stayed unmatched. The CDR3 runs 15 residues. Germline V gene lookup returns CDR1 SEHNR and CDR2 FQNEAQ (reference sequence). CDR3 bases: TGTGCCAGCAGCTCTGGGGGACAGGCGAACACTGAAGCTTTCTTT. Encoded protein: CASSSGGQANTEAFF.

The chain employs TRBV6-5 and TRBJ2-3; D is undetermined. The germline V gene has CDR1 MNHEY and CDR2 SVGAGI. This CDR3 comprises 16 residues. V was cut by 0 bases and J by 1 base, with 11 bases left in between. The CDR3 coding sequence is TGTGCCAGCAGTTACTCGAGTAGAGAGGGCACAGATACGCAGTATTTT. The encoded protein is CASSYSSREGTDTQYF.

The chain uses TRBV6-6 and TRBJ1-2, with 9 bases matching TRBD1. The germline CDR1 and CDR2 sequences are MNHNY and SVGAGI (reference sequence). The CDR3 spans 13 residues. V dropped 6 bases and J dropped 8; count of bases not matched to a gene: 7. The CDR3 protein is CASSYRDRDGYTF. CDR3 coding DNA: TGTGCCAGCAGCTACCGGGACAGGGACGGCTACACCTTC.

The chain has TRBV19 and TRBJ1-2; D gene uncertain. The germline CDR1 and CDR2 sequences are LNHDA and SQIVND (reference sequence). The CDR3 has 13 amino acids. The germline V and J ends were trimmed by 3 bases and 6 bases, with 11 bases remaining between them. Here the CDR3 reads CASSIPGDHGYTF. The CDR3 region has the DNA TGTGCCAGTAGTATCCCCGGGGATCATGGCTACACCTTC.

CDR3 nucleotides: TGTGCCAGCAGCTTAGCTCAGGGTAATTCATGGTATGGCTACACCTTC. The encoded protein is CASSLAQGNSWYGYTF. The gene calls are TRBV7-9 and TRBJ1-2; a weak D match, TRBD1 (5 bases). V lost 0 bases to trimming and J lost 5 bases, with 16 bases between them. In germline, CDR1 is SEHNR, CDR2 FQNEAQ (reference sequence). The CDR3 has 16 residues.

The chain joins TRBV21-1 to TRBJ1-1; the listed D gene, TRBD1, was not tested against the DNA. TRBV21-1 is tagged as a pseudogene. The CDR3 is made up of 17 amino acids. CDR3 bases: TGTGCCAGCAGCAACCCAAACCTTGGACAGCCGTACACTGAAGCTTTCTTT. This sequence encodes CASSNPNLGQPYTEAFF.

The rearrangement joins TRBV7-3 to TRBJ2-1, with TRBD2 matching over 12 bases. CDR1 and CDR2 (germline): SGHTA, FQGTGA. J lost 8 bases, V lost 8 bases, and 10 bases had no gene match. This CDR3 contains 15 residues. The CDR3 nucleotides read TGTGCCAGCCGACTAGCGGGGGAGGTCGGGGATGAGCAGTTCTTC. Translating it yields CASRLAGEVGDEQFF.

The rearrangement links TRBV19 to TRBJ2-1, with 9 bases fitting TRBD2. Per the germline V gene, CDR1 is LNHDA and CDR2 is SQIVND (reference sequence). V lost 2 bases, J lost 7 bases, and 15 bases stayed unmatched. The CDR3 is 18 amino acids. DNA for the CDR3: TGTGCCAGTAGTATACGGGTCGGAGCGGGGGGCCCACCGAATGAGCAGTTCTTC. Residues: CASSIRVGAGGPPNEQFF.